This T cell receptor beta chain emerged from a study of T cell repertoires in cytomegalovirus infection. Findings and caveats of the study: The study found HLA-C-restricted CMV-specific TCR beta clonotypes dominating the ex vivo response. Cumulated frequencies of public TCR beta families served to identify carriers of CMV plus the relevant HLA.

This clonotype came up many times. The antigen is not known. The CDR3 sequence is 14 residues long. The V end was cut by 2 bases, the J end by 4 bases, with 10 bases between. TCRdb re-derived calls from the reads in MiXCR, one entry per CDR3 protein. The repertoire includes some 500,000 distinct CDR3 sequences, 40% of them detected once, and 48% sits in the top ten. The chain has TRBV12-3 or TRBV12-4 and TRBJ2-3; D is ambiguous. The receptor was derived from a human donor in good health (CMV status not recorded). Some clones in this sample may be carry-over from other donors' samples. The starting material was cultured PBMCs, obtained from culture after CMV antigen stimulation. The CDR3 sequence is CASSLQTPPDTQYF. Here the CDR3 DNA reads TGTGCCAGCAGTTTACAAACCCCCCCAGATACGCAGTATTTT.